Listed below are T cell receptor beta chains from one sample, sequenced in a study of T-cell reconstitution after alpha-beta-depleted transplantation in children. TCRdb processed the PCR reads anew with MiXCR; each CDR3 protein has one entry. The repertoire holds 350,000 to 450,000 distinct CDR3 sequences, 10% to 15% seen once, with around 4.5% in the top ten. The source was PBMCs, collected from the stem cell graft. Every receptor here comes from a human donor who donated a stem cell graft to a child with Fanconi anemia. Each CDR3 is given with its conserved first and last residue. The order of the fields is D gene, J gene, clone size, V gene, CDR3 protein, CDR3 DNA. A D gene is named only where the DNA matches it firmly. The listing skips clone size in some rows; elsewhere it reads once, few, many or a size class.

d_gene: TRBD1; j_gene: TRBJ2-1; abundance: -; v_gene: TRBV7-7; CDR3aa: CASSSGTGFHNEQFF; CDR3nt: TGTGCTAGCAGCTCCGGGACAGGGTTCCACAATGAGCAGTTCTTC
d_gene: -; j_gene: TRBJ2-1; abundance: -; v_gene: TRBV29-1; CDR3aa: CSVPGTGREQFF; CDR3nt: TGCAGCGTGCCTGGGACTGGGAGGGAGCAGTTCTTC
d_gene: TRBD2; j_gene: TRBJ2-2; abundance: few; v_gene: TRBV7-2; CDR3aa: CASSPPPRREFTGELFF; CDR3nt: TGTGCCAGCAGCCCTCCCCCCCGGCGGGAGTTTACCGGGGAGCTGTTTTTT
d_gene: TRBD1; j_gene: TRBJ1-2; abundance: few; v_gene: TRBV12-3/TRBV12-4; CDR3aa: CASSRGRQGLNGYTF; CDR3nt: TGTGCCAGCAGTAGGGGCCGACAGGGGCTGAATGGCTACACCTTC
d_gene: -; j_gene: TRBJ2-4; abundance: -; v_gene: TRBV27; CDR3aa: CASSRSGPQGGGYIQYF; CDR3nt: TGTGCCAGCAGTCGGTCCGGGCCCCAGGGGGGAGGTTACATTCAGTACTTC
d_gene: -; j_gene: TRBJ1-2; abundance: -; v_gene: TRBV30; CDR3aa: CAWSVLPGEGYTF; CDR3nt: TGTGCCTGGAGTGTACTCCCAGGGGAAGGCTACACCTTC
d_gene: -; j_gene: TRBJ2-7; abundance: many; v_gene: TRBV5-5; CDR3aa: CASRQRYEQYF; CDR3nt: TGTGCCAGCAGACAGCGGTACGAGCAGTACTTC
d_gene: -; j_gene: TRBJ2-3; abundance: -; v_gene: TRBV5-4; CDR3aa: CASSSPQNPDRQLRTDTQYF; CDR3nt: TGTGCCAGCAGCTCCCCCCAGAACCCGGACAGACAGCTACGCACAGATACGCAGTATTTT
d_gene: -; j_gene: TRBJ1-2; abundance: few; v_gene: TRBV9; CDR3aa: CASSVEARFPYGYTF; CDR3nt: TGTGCCAGCAGCGTAGAGGCCCGATTTCCCTATGGCTACACCTTC
d_gene: -; j_gene: TRBJ1-3; abundance: -; v_gene: TRBV5-1; CDR3aa: CASSWDSGDTIYF; CDR3nt: TGCGCCAGCTCTTGGGACTCAGGGGACACCATATATTTT
d_gene: -; j_gene: TRBJ2-4; abundance: -; v_gene: TRBV20-1; CDR3aa: CSAAEGGAKNIQYF; CDR3nt: TGCAGTGCTGCCGAAGGCGGAGCCAAAAACATTCAGTACTTC
d_gene: -; j_gene: TRBJ2-3; abundance: many; v_gene: TRBV12-3/TRBV12-4; CDR3aa: CASRTGNTDTQYF; CDR3nt: TGTGCCAGCAGAACCGGGAACACAGATACGCAGTATTTT
d_gene: -; j_gene: TRBJ2-5; abundance: -; v_gene: TRBV18; CDR3aa: CASSPQAASAQETQYF; CDR3nt: TGTGCCAGCTCACCACAGGCAGCCTCGGCTCAAGAGACCCAGTACTTC
d_gene: -; j_gene: TRBJ2-3; abundance: few; v_gene: TRBV5-6; CDR3aa: CASSFFRSLASTDTQYF; CDR3nt: TGTGCCAGCAGCTTTTTTCGGTCCTTAGCTAGCACAGATACGCAGTATTTT
d_gene: -; j_gene: TRBJ2-7; abundance: -; v_gene: TRBV5-5; CDR3aa: CASSFSDMVNEQYF; CDR3nt: TGTGCCAGCAGCTTCAGCGACATGGTGAACGAGCAGTACTTC
d_gene: TRBD1; j_gene: TRBJ1-1; abundance: many; v_gene: TRBV10-3; CDR3aa: CAISESSGGRMNTEAFF; CDR3nt: TGTGCCATCAGTGAGTCCTCAGGGGGAAGGATGAACACTGAAGCTTTCTTT
d_gene: -; j_gene: TRBJ2-2; abundance: many; v_gene: TRBV4-3; CDR3aa: CASSQEVEDTGELFF; CDR3nt: TGCGCCAGCAGCCAAGAAGTAGAGGACACCGGGGAGCTGTTTTTT
d_gene: -; j_gene: TRBJ1-5; abundance: few; v_gene: TRBV28; CDR3aa: CASVQGNQPQHF; CDR3nt: TGTGCCAGCGTCCAGGGCAATCAGCCCCAGCATTTT
d_gene: -; j_gene: TRBJ2-5; abundance: many; v_gene: TRBV7-2; CDR3aa: CASSLSQHQETQYF; CDR3nt: TGTGCCAGCAGCTTGAGCCAGCACCAAGAGACCCAGTACTTC
d_gene: TRBD1; j_gene: TRBJ1-2; abundance: few; v_gene: TRBV27; CDR3aa: CASSRTPGTGAYGYTF; CDR3nt: TGTGCCAGCAGCCGAACACCCGGGACAGGGGCGTATGGCTACACCTTC
d_gene: TRBD1; j_gene: TRBJ1-1; abundance: -; v_gene: TRBV5-1; CDR3aa: CASSTNRGRTEAFF; CDR3nt: TGCGCCAGCAGCACGAACAGGGGGCGGACTGAAGCTTTCTTT
d_gene: TRBD1; j_gene: TRBJ1-1; abundance: few; v_gene: TRBV11-2; CDR3aa: CASSLRTGRDTEAFF; CDR3nt: TGTGCCAGCAGCTTAAGGACAGGGCGGGACACTGAAGCTTTCTTT
d_gene: TRBD1; j_gene: TRBJ2-3; abundance: -; v_gene: TRBV5-6; CDR3aa: CASSLGDSADTQYF; CDR3nt: TGTGCCAGCAGCTTGGGGGACAGTGCGGATACGCAGTATTTT
d_gene: -; j_gene: TRBJ1-5; abundance: -; v_gene: TRBV27; CDR3aa: CASSLSRNQPQHF; CDR3nt: TGTGCCAGCAGTTTATCGCGCAATCAGCCCCAGCATTTT
d_gene: -; j_gene: TRBJ1-2; abundance: few; v_gene: TRBV29-1; CDR3aa: CSVPDGPNYGYTF; CDR3nt: TGCAGCGTACCTGATGGACCGAACTATGGCTACACCTTC
d_gene: -; j_gene: TRBJ1-5; abundance: many; v_gene: TRBV19; CDR3aa: CASWPGRGEQPQHF; CDR3nt: TGTGCCAGTTGGCCAGGTAGGGGTGAGCAGCCCCAGCATTTT
d_gene: -; j_gene: TRBJ1-1; abundance: many; v_gene: TRBV15; CDR3aa: CATSRDWTEAFF; CDR3nt: TGTGCCACCAGCAGGGATTGGACTGAAGCTTTCTTT
d_gene: TRBD1; j_gene: TRBJ1-2; abundance: few; v_gene: TRBV12-3/TRBV12-4; CDR3aa: CASSPTTGGGHGYTF; CDR3nt: TGTGCCAGCAGTCCGACGACAGGGGGAGGACATGGCTACACCTTC
d_gene: -; j_gene: TRBJ1-2; abundance: few; v_gene: TRBV6-5; CDR3aa: CASSYGEGKAGYTF; CDR3nt: TGTGCCAGCAGTTACGGAGAGGGGAAGGCTGGCTACACCTTC
d_gene: -; j_gene: TRBJ2-7; abundance: many; v_gene: TRBV12-3/TRBV12-4; CDR3aa: CASSPEAGTYAYEQYF; CDR3nt: TGTGCCAGTTCCCCTGAGGCCGGGACATACGCCTACGAGCAGTACTTC
d_gene: -; j_gene: TRBJ1-1; abundance: -; v_gene: TRBV7-9; CDR3aa: CASSLGRGLGTEAFF; CDR3nt: TGTGCCAGCAGCTTGGGACGCGGGCTGGGTACTGAAGCTTTCTTT
d_gene: -; j_gene: TRBJ1-1; abundance: few; v_gene: TRBV28; CDR3aa: CASSLSSIEAFF; CDR3nt: TGTGCCAGCAGTTTATCCAGTATTGAAGCTTTCTTT
d_gene: -; j_gene: TRBJ2-3; abundance: few; v_gene: TRBV18; CDR3aa: CASSPTVDRTDTQYF; CDR3nt: TGTGCCAGCTCACCCACAGTGGACCGCACAGATACGCAGTATTTT
d_gene: -; j_gene: TRBJ1-5; abundance: few; v_gene: TRBV28; CDR3aa: CASSLVQTYQPQHF; CDR3nt: TGTGCCAGCAGCCTTGTCCAGACCTATCAGCCCCAGCATTTT
d_gene: TRBD1; j_gene: TRBJ2-3; abundance: few; v_gene: TRBV2; CDR3aa: CASSPTRGLGTDTQYF; CDR3nt: TGTGCCAGCAGTCCCACCAGGGGGCTGGGGACAGATACGCAGTATTTT
d_gene: -; j_gene: TRBJ2-1; abundance: few; v_gene: TRBV6-2/TRBV6-3; CDR3aa: CASSSLNPGYAVSNEQFF; CDR3nt: TGTGCCAGCAGTTCCCTCAACCCCGGTTACGCTGTTTCCAATGAGCAGTTCTTC
d_gene: -; j_gene: TRBJ2-1; abundance: few; v_gene: TRBV4-3; CDR3aa: CASSQDGSGNYNEQFF; CDR3nt: TGCGCCAGCAGCCAAGATGGGAGCGGAAACTACAATGAGCAGTTCTTC